These 26 T cell receptor beta chains were sequenced from one sample in a study of cytomegalovirus exposure and HLA in healthy donors. Both 60 Vbeta primers and 13 Jbeta primers went into the PCR. TCRdb's table, derived via immunoSEQ multiplex PCR, lists solely in-frame clones and lacks some. The sample records about 130,000 clones, 83% being singletons. Material: PBMCs. The receptors were sampled from a girl aged 2-10 years in good health and CMV-seronegative.

This clone was seen only once. This chain uses TRBV6-5 with TRBJ2-2, with TRBD1 matching over 10 bases. The CDR3 is 15 residues long. Germline CDR1 and CDR2: MNHEY and SVGAGI. V trimming: 6 bases; J trimming: 5 bases; junction bases outside the gene matches: 6. This chain's CDR3 is CASSRDRGTTGELFF. The DNA of the CDR3 is TGTGCCAGCAGCCGGGACAGGGGAACGACCGGGGAGCTGTTTTTT.

The J gene is TRBJ1-3, the V gene TRBV18; D call uncertain. CDR3 length equals 15 residues. Looked up from germline, CDR1 is KGHSH and CDR2 is LQKENI. V shed 2 bases and J shed 1 base, with 9 bases lying between them. CDR3 loop: CASSPTSLSGNTIYF. The CDR3 bases are TGTGCCAGCTCACCAACATCGCTTTCTGGAAACACCATATATTTT.

This chain uses TRBV10-3 with TRBJ2-5; TRBD2 agrees at 12 bases. The closer fit of TRBJ2-7 to the DNA end suggests the J call may be wrong. Germline CDR1 reads ENHRY; CDR2 reads SYGVKD. The CDR3 extends over 14 amino acids. In nucleotides, the CDR3 is TGTGCCATCAGTGACTCTAGCGGGAGGGACGAGCAGTACTTC. This sequence encodes CAISDSSGRDEQYF.

The rearrangement links TRBV5-1 to TRBJ2-1, with TRBD2 identical over 7 bases. Germline CDR1 SGHRS, CDR2 YFSETQ. J gave up 0 bases and V 0 bases, and 6 bases lay outside the gene matches. The CDR3 consists of 17 residues. For the CDR3, the DNA is TGCGCCAGCAGCTTGGAGACTAGCTGGAGCTCCTACAATGAGCAGTTCTTC. Protein: CASSLETSWSSYNEQFF.

The chain links TRBV11-2 to TRBJ2-5; 7 nucleotides line up with TRBD1. Unmatched junction bases numbered 11, after V lost 5 bases and J lost 5 bases. The CDR3 is 15 amino acids. The V gene's germline CDR1 is SGHAT and CDR2 FQNNGV. This CDR3 is CASSLQGQAVETQYF. Written as DNA, the CDR3 is TGTGCCAGCAGCCTCCAAGGACAGGCCGTGGAGACCCAGTACTTC.

V and J are TRBV5-4 and TRBJ2-3; D is uncertain. CDR1 and CDR2 from the germline V gene are SGHNT and YYREEE (reference sequence). This CDR3 has 13 amino acids. Trimming cost V 3 bases and J 2 bases, with 7 bases left between them. CDR3 sequence: CASSSLATDTQYF. In nucleotides, the CDR3 is TGTGCCAGCAGCTCACTCGCCACAGATACGCAGTATTTT.

The chain links TRBV19 to TRBJ1-2, with 12 bases matching TRBD1. Unmatched junction bases numbered 8, after V lost 5 bases and J lost 4 bases. The CDR3 is 16 amino acids. CDR1 is LNHDA and CDR2 is SQIVND in the germline V gene (reference sequence). CDR3 region: CASSPGQGAAGYGYTF. The CDR3 nucleotides read TGTGCCAGTAGTCCGGGACAGGGGGCTGCGGGCTATGGCTACACCTTC.

J is TRBJ2-5 and V is TRBV18; 7 bases are a match to TRBD1. The J call is uncertain, as TRBJ2-7 better fits the DNA end. The CDR3 is made up of 13 amino acids. Germline CDR1 is KGHSH and CDR2 is LQKENI. CDR3: CASSTGQLYEQYF. The CDR3 DNA is TGTGCCAGCTCAACGGGACAGCTCTACGAGCAGTACTTC.

The chain recombines TRBV7-9 with TRBJ2-2; the match to TRBD2 covers 8 bases. The CDR3 covers 15 residues. V lost 2 bases, J lost 6 bases, and 5 bases stayed unmatched. Germline V gene data show CDR1 as SEHNR and CDR2 as FQNEAQ (reference sequence). The CDR3 DNA is TGTGCCAGCAGCTTAAAAGCGGGGGCCTCCGGGGAGCTGTTTTTT. It yields the protein CASSLKAGASGELFF.

This clone was seen a single time. V usage is TRBV5-1 and J usage is TRBJ2-7; 11 bases line up with TRBD2. V trimming: 4 bases; J trimming: 7 bases; junction bases outside the gene matches: 13. CDR1 and CDR2 from the germline V gene are SGHRS and YFSETQ. CDR3 length: 16 amino acids. The CDR3 here is CASSGGPGLAVWEQYF. CDR3 in DNA: TGCGCCAGCAGCGGCGGACCGGGACTAGCGGTATGGGAGCAGTACTTC.

The rearrangement uses TRBV5-5 and TRBJ1-5; 8 bases match TRBD1. The junction had 5 bases not matched to a gene; V was cut back by 3 bases and J by 0 bases. Germline CDR1 reads SGHKS; CDR2 reads YYEKEE (reference sequence). The CDR3 contains 16 residues. The CDR3, as DNA: TGTGCCAGCAGCTACGGACAGGGCCCTAGCAATCAGCCCCAGCATTTT. Residues: CASSYGQGPSNQPQHF. Combining the CDR3 with reference TRBV5-5 and TRBJ1-5 gives the whole variable domain DAGVTQSPTHLIKTRGQQVTLRCSPISGHKSVSWYQQVLGQGPQFIFQYYEKEERGRGNFPDRFSARQFPNYSSELNVNALLLGDSALYLCASSYGQGPSNQPQHFGDGTRLSIL.

The chain couples TRBV7-2 to TRBJ1-2; D might be TRBD1 (5 bases). CDR3 length equals 16 residues. Germline V gene lookup returns CDR1 SGHTA and CDR2 FQGNSA. The germline V and J ends were trimmed by 2 bases and 4 bases, with 17 bases remaining between them. CDR3 sequence (DNA): TGTGCCAGCAGCTTAACGAAAGCCCGGGGGGGCTATGGCTACACCTTC. Its protein is CASSLTKARGGYGYTF.

This clone came up a few times. For the CDR3, the DNA is TGTGCCAGCAACCCAGGGTTGAACACTGAAGCTTTCTTT. It codes for CASNPGLNTEAFF. This chain uses TRBV2 with TRBJ1-1, with D possibly being TRBD1 (5 bases). The V gene's germline CDR1 is SNHLY and CDR2 FYNNEI. V lost 7 bases to trimming and J lost 0 bases, with 9 bases between them. The CDR3 loop spans 13 amino acids. Drawing the rest from reference TRBV2 and TRBJ1-1, the complete variable domain is EPEVTQTPSHQVTQMGQEVILRCVPISNHLYFYWYRQILGQKVEFLVSFYNNEISEKSEIFDDQFSVERPDGSNFTLKIRSTKLEDSAMYFCASNPGLNTEAFFGQGTRLTVV.

The rearrangement uses TRBV15 and TRBJ2-1, with 10 bases lining up with TRBD1. Germline-derived CDR1 and CDR2 are LNHNV and YYDKDF (reference sequence). CDR3 length: 15 amino acids. Unmatched junction bases numbered 4, after V lost 3 bases and J lost 5 bases. In DNA, the CDR3 is TGTGCCACCAGCAGGGGACAGGGGAACGACAATGAGCAGTTCTTC. Protein: CATSRGQGNDNEQFF.

The V and J genes are TRBV7-3 and TRBJ1-2; D is possibly TRBD1 (6 bases). Germline V gene lookup returns CDR1 SGHTA and CDR2 FQGTGA. V was pared by 5 bases and J by 7 bases, with 23 bases between. The CDR3 sequence is 16 residues long. DNA for the CDR3: TGTGCCAGCAGCATCGGAAAGACAGGCATCTCAGGTGGCTACACCTTC. Translation gives CASSIGKTGISGGYTF.

This chain links TRBV2 with TRBJ2-3, with a possible D match to TRBD2 (6 bases). Trimming removed 10 bases at V and 0 bases at J, with 11 bases between. Germline CDR1 reads SNHLY; CDR2 reads FYNNEI. The CDR3 runs to 13 residues. CDR3 coding DNA: TGTGCCACCCGGGACTTTAGCACAGATACGCAGTATTTT. It encodes CATRDFSTDTQYF.

The CDR3 sequence is CASSPLGPTNTEAFF. CDR3 in DNA: TGTGCCAGCAGCCCACTAGGACCAACGAACACTGAAGCTTTCTTT. The chain joins TRBV7-9 to TRBJ1-1; no definite D call. In germline, CDR1 is SEHNR, CDR2 FQNEAQ (reference sequence). V lost 5 bases and J 1 base, leaving 14 bases between the germline ends. The CDR3 totals 15 residues.

This chain links TRBV5-1 with TRBJ1-1; perhaps TRBD1 as D (6 bases). This CDR3 spans 15 amino acids. Trimming removed 0 bases at V and 1 base at J, with 10 bases between. Germline V gene sequence: CDR1 SGHRS, CDR2 YFSETQ. The CDR3 coding sequence is TGCGCCAGCAGCTTGGTACAGGGTACGAACACTGAAGCTTTCTTT. Translation gives CASSLVQGTNTEAFF.

This chain links TRBV6-1 with TRBJ2-2; no reliable D call. CDR1 and CDR2 from the germline V gene are MNHNS and SASEGT. The V gene lost 2 bases and the J gene lost 7 bases, with 11 bases spanning the gap. The CDR3 covers 14 residues. CDR3 amino acids: CASSEIGLYGELFF. In DNA, the CDR3 is TGTGCCAGCAGTGAAATCGGGTTGTACGGGGAGCTGTTTTTT.

This rearrangement joins TRBV11-2 to TRBJ2-3; possibly TRBD1 for D (6 bases). The V gene lost 0 bases and the J gene lost 2 bases, with 9 bases spanning the gap. CDR1 and CDR2 (germline): SGHAT, FQNNGV. The CDR3 is 15 residues long. The DNA for the CDR3 is TGTGCCAGCAGCTTAGACAGGGGCCTCACAGATACGCAGTATTTT. It translates to CASSLDRGLTDTQYF.

The chain joins TRBV30 to TRBJ2-3, with D perhaps TRBD1 (5 bases). V dropped 1 base and J dropped 6 bases, with 11 bases sitting between them. The CDR3 spans 13 residues. The germline V gene has CDR1 GTSNPN and CDR2 SVGIG (reference sequence). DNA for the CDR3: TGTGCCTGGAGTGGTCTGGGGCGGGATACGCAGTATTTT. As protein: CAWSGLGRDTQYF.

This clone has a handful of counts. The chain uses TRBV6-6 and TRBJ1-4, with unresolved D. V lost 2 bases, J lost 0 bases, and 7 bases lay in between. Germline CDR1 reads MNHNY; CDR2 reads SVGAGI (reference sequence). The CDR3 has 15 residues. CDR3 protein: CASSYRGSTNEKLFF. For the CDR3, the DNA is TGTGCCAGCAGTTACCGAGGGTCAACTAATGAAAAACTGTTTTTT.

The chain carries TRBV6-1 and TRBJ2-7; TRBD2 matches at 8 bases. CDR1 is MNHNS, CDR2 SASEGT, per germline. CDR3 size: 14 residues. With V trimmed by 7 bases and J by 4 bases, 9 bases remained unmatched. In DNA, the CDR3 is TGTGCCAGCAACCGCGGCGGGACTAGATACGAGCAGTACTTC. Its protein is CASNRGGTRYEQYF.

The chain couples TRBV11-2 to TRBJ2-5; 7 nucleotides align to TRBD2. With V trimmed by 6 bases and J by 4 bases, 11 bases remained unmatched. Germline CDR1 SGHAT, CDR2 FQNNGV. This CDR3 region has 15 residues. The CDR3 protein is CASSLSPSGGETQYF. The CDR3 DNA reads as TGTGCCAGCAGTTTAAGCCCTTCGGGAGGAGAGACCCAGTACTTC.

V and J are TRBV19 and TRBJ1-5; perhaps TRBD1 as D (6 bases). Trimming removed 3 bases at V and 4 bases at J, with 10 bases between. CDR3 size: 14 residues. The germline gives CDR1 LNHDA, CDR2 SQIVND (reference sequence). The CDR3 here is CASSMGAGNQPQHF. In DNA form, the CDR3 reads TGTGCCAGTAGTATGGGGGCAGGGAATCAGCCCCAGCATTTT.

This chain connects TRBV5-4 to TRBJ2-7, with 9 bases identical to TRBD1. V trimming: 2 bases; J trimming: 6 bases; junction bases outside the gene matches: 6. The CDR3 covers 14 residues. Looked up from germline, CDR1 is SGHNT and CDR2 is YYREEE (reference sequence). The CDR3 spells CASSFGTGLSEQYF. The CDR3 DNA reads TGTGCCAGCAGCTTTGGGACAGGGTTGTCCGAGCAGTACTTC.